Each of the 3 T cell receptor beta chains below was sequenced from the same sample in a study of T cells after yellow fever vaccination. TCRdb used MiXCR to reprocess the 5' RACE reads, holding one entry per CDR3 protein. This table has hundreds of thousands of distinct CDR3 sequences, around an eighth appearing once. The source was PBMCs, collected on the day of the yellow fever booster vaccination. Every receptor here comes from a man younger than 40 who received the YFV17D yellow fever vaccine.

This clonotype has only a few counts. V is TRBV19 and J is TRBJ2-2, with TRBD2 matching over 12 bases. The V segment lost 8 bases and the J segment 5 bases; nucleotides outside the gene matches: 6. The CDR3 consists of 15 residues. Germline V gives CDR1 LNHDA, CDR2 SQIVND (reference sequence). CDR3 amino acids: CASLPTSGSTGELFF. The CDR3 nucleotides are TGTGCCAGTCTTCCGACTAGCGGGAGTACCGGGGAGCTGTTTTTT.

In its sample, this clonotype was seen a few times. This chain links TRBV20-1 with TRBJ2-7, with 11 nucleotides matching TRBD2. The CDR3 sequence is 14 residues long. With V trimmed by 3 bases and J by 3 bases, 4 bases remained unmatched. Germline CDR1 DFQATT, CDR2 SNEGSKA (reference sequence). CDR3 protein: CSASKTSGNYEQYF. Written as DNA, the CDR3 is TGCAGTGCTAGTAAGACTAGCGGGAACTACGAGCAGTACTTC.

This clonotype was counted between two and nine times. CDR3 loop: CASSQAGRGAGVSYEQYF. The CDR3 DNA sequence: TGTGCCAGCAGCCAAGCAGGGAGGGGAGCGGGGGTCTCCTACGAGCAGTACTTC. The chain employs TRBV4-2 and TRBJ2-7, with 8 bases matching TRBD2. Trimming removed 1 base from V and 0 bases from J; junction bases left unmatched: 11. Germline loops: CDR1 LGHNA, CDR2 YNFKEQ. The CDR3 has 18 residues.